Reported below is one TCR beta chain. This sample is drawn from a study of T cell repertoires in cytomegalovirus infection. V gave up 5 bases and J gave up 1 base; unmatched junction bases: 4. The germline CDR1 and CDR2 sequences are SGHVS and FNYEAQ. This CDR3 comprises 17 residues. TCRdb independently ran MiXCR on the reads; one entry per CDR3 protein. The table lists some 600,000 distinct CDR3 sequences, 20% to 30% of them singletons, with 6.5% to 10% in the top ten. This receptor was identified in a human donor in good health (CMV status not recorded). Some clones in this sample may be carry-over from other donors' samples. The sequenced material came from CD8+ T cells from PBMCs. This sequence joins TRBV7-6 and TRBJ2-5; 16 nucleotides align to TRBD2. In DNA form, the CDR3 reads TGTGCCAGCAGCACCGGGACTAGCGGGGGGGCCCAAGAGACCCAGTACTTC. It translates to CASSTGTSGGAQETQYF.